What follows is one TCR beta chain and its context. The data derive from a study of shared clonotypes between healthy human individuals. Donation came from healthy HIV-negative adults that had no recent acute infections or vaccinations. V was clipped by 0 bases and J by 5 bases; unmatched bases: 6. This CDR3 is built from 15 residues. Germline assignment: CDR1 MNHEY and CDR2 SVGAGI. Deep-level settings were used for running the assay. Original methodology: ImmunoSEQ output held junction-only sequences without quality scores, so filtering differed. Profiling relied on immunoSEQ multiplex PCR, and the TCRdb table lists in-frame clones only, not all of them. V, J and clone size are taken as reported in that table, and D and trimming were inferred from the DNA itself. The sample shows 2.5 million or so clones, more than 90% of them seen only once.

The gene calls are TRBV6-5 and TRBJ2-7, with 8 bases aligning to TRBD2. The receptor comes from a man in his late teens or twenties in good health. Source material: naive CD4+ T cells sorted from blood. Specified subset: CD45RA+ positively selected. Here the CDR3 reads CASSYSGLGVNEQYF. The CDR3, as DNA: TGTGCCAGCAGTTACTCGGGACTAGGGGTAAACGAGCAGTACTTC.